The rows below give T cell receptor beta chains drawn from one sample of a study of shared clonotypes between healthy human individuals. The protocol was immunoSEQ multiplex PCR, while the TCRdb copy is restricted to in-frame clones and leaves out a portion. The table has millions of clones, roughly nine tenths seen once; the top ten hold around 0.14%. The sequencing input was naive CD4+ T cells sorted from blood. The source is a young man in good health. The CDR3 runs from the conserved cysteine through the conserved F or W. A D gene is named only where the DNA matches it firmly. Some rows have no size entry. The others give once, few or many, or a class for an expanded clone.

clone_size | cdr3_length | d_call | j_call | v_call | cdr3_nt | cdr3_aa
NA | 15 | NA | TRBJ1-1 | TRBV11-2 | TGTGCCAGCAGCCAAAGCGTGGGCCTAAACACTGAAGCTTTCTTT | CASSQSVGLNTEAFF
NA | 15 | TRBD1 | TRBJ1-2 | TRBV7-2 | TGTGCCAGCAGCCCCTGGACAGGGGAAGGATATGGCTACACCTTC | CASSPWTGEGYGYTF
NA | 15 | TRBD2 | TRBJ2-1 | TRBV5-4 | TGTGCCAGCAGCTTGGCTGGGGGGGAGGCAAATGAGCAGTTCTTC | CASSLAGGEANEQFF
NA | 14 | TRBD1 | TRBJ2-3 | TRBV2 | TGTGCCAGCAGTGAGGACAGGGCCACAGATACGCAGTATTTT | CASSEDRATDTQYF
NA | 13 | TRBD1 | TRBJ2-5 | TRBV6-1 | TGTGCCAGCAGTTGGGACAGGGTAGAGACCCAGTACTTC | CASSWDRVETQYF
NA | 15 | NA | TRBJ2-2 | TRBV10-2 | TGCGCCAGCAGCCCCCGGGGGCCCTGGACCGGGGAGCTGTTTTTT | CASSPRGPWTGELFF
NA | 16 | TRBD1 | TRBJ1-4 | TRBV15 | TGTGCCACCAGCAGACCTTGGGGACAGGATAATGAAAAACTGTTTTTT | CATSRPWGQDNEKLFF
NA | 15 | NA | TRBJ1-5 | TRBV6-1 | TGTGCCAGCAGTCCCTCGGGCCTCCCTAATCAGCCCCAGCATTTT | CASSPSGLPNQPQHF
NA | 13 | NA | TRBJ1-2 | TRBV5-4 | TGTGCCAGCAGCACGGGATTGAGCTATGGCTACACCTTC | CASSTGLSYGYTF
once | 17 | NA | TRBJ2-6 | TRBV7-3 | TGTGCCAGCAGCTTAGTATCCATCGGGGCCGGGGCCAACGTCCTGACTTTC | CASSLVSIGAGANVLTF
NA | 16 | NA | TRBJ1-2 | TRBV6-1 | TGTGCCAGCAGTGAAGAGGGCAGCTCTTCGGTTTATGGCTACACCTTC | CASSEEGSSSVYGYTF
NA | 15 | NA | TRBJ2-2 | TRBV7-9 | TGTGCCAGCAGCTTAGGTCCCCTGAACACCGGGGAGCTGTTTTTT | CASSLGPLNTGELFF
NA | 14 | NA | TRBJ1-2 | TRBV18 | TGTGCCAGCTCACCAGAAGGACCTAACTATGGCTACACCTTC | CASSPEGPNYGYTF
NA | 15 | TRBD2 | TRBJ2-5 | TRBV9 | TGTGCCAGCAGCGCAAGCGGGGGGGCTGGAGAGACCCAGTACTTC | CASSASGGAGETQYF
NA | 15 | TRBD1 | TRBJ1-1 | TRBV25-1 | TGTGCCAGCAGTCCTTGGACAGGTCCGAACACTGAAGCTTTCTTT | CASSPWTGPNTEAFF
NA | 14 | NA | TRBJ2-4 | TRBV18 | TGTGCCAGCTCACCACCGATCGGGGCAGACATTCAGTACTTC | CASSPPIGADIQYF
NA | 13 | NA | TRBJ1-2 | TRBV30 | TGTGCCTGGAGTGTAGGGCGGGGGAATGGCTACACCTTC | CAWSVGRGNGYTF
NA | 20 | NA | TRBJ2-1 | TRBV4-1 | TGCGCCAGCAGCCAAAGGGGCGCAATAATTTTCGCTAGCAGCGATTTGGTGCAGTTCTTC | CASSQRGAIIFASSDLVQFF
NA | 17 | TRBD2 | TRBJ2-7 | TRBV7-2 | TGTGCCAGCAGCCCCGTAGGGGGGGGCGGGAGGGCCGGCGAGCAGTACTTC | CASSPVGGGGRAGEQYF
NA | 16 | TRBD1 | TRBJ2-2 | TRBV9 | TGTGCCAGCAGCGTAGCCGGGACAGGGCACACCGGGGAGCTGTTTTTT | CASSVAGTGHTGELFF